These 12 T cell receptor beta chains originate from one sample sequenced in a study of T cell clonality in common variable immunodeficiency. Method: immunoSEQ multiplex PCR; TCRdb's copy keeps in-frame clones and lacks some. Altogether tens of thousands of clones were found in the sample, and no singletons occur. Sequenced: peripheral blood mononuclear cells. The origin of the receptors is a person aged 18 to 69 in good health.

The sample holds many counts of this clone. The CDR3 goes on 3 residues after the read ends, and that part is filled in from the germline J gene. The rearrangement uses TRBV19 and TRBJ1-5, with D possibly being TRBD1 (6 bases). This CDR3 comprises 14 residues. Germline values: CDR1 LNHDA, CDR2 SQIVND (reference sequence). Trimming removed 4 bases from V and 2 bases from J, with 9 bases in between. CDR3 sequence reads: CASSNSGGNQPQHF. CDR3 DNA, as far as it was read: TGTGCCAGTAGTAATTCAGGGGGCAATCAGCCC.

This clone was found many times. The covered CDR3 bases are TGCAGCGTCTCCTCGGGACAGGGGGCGGGAGGGACTGAA. Its protein product is CSVSSGQGAGGTE. The complete CDR3 protein is CSVSSGQGAGGTEAFF. The chain is built from TRBV29-1 and TRBJ1-1; 12 nucleotides line up with TRBD1. The CDR3 extends 3 residues past the end of the read, so its final part is completed from the germline J gene. V was pared by 6 bases and J by 5 bases, with 13 bases of the junction left unmatched. The CDR3 has 16 amino acids. Germline V gene sequence: CDR1 SQVTM, CDR2 ANQGSEA. The full variable domain, in which reference TRBV29-1 and TRBJ1-1 provide the parts outside the CDR3, is SAVISQKPSRDICQRGTSLTIQCQVDSQVTMMFWYRQQPGQSLTLIATANQGSEATYESGFVIDKFPISRPNLTFSTLTVSNMSPEDSSIYLCSVSSGQGAGGTEAFFGQGTRLTVV.

This clone was detected ten times or more. The read terminates 3 residues before the CDR3 end, so the remaining end is supplied by the germline J gene. This chain uses TRBV7-9 with TRBJ2-5; perhaps TRBD1 as D (6 bases). The CDR3 has 14 amino acids. The germline V gene encodes CDR1 SEHNR and CDR2 FQNEAQ (reference sequence). V lost 3 bases and J 3 bases, leaving 11 bases between the germline ends. The CDR3 bases that were read are TGTGCCAGCAGCTTGGGGGCAGCGGAAGAGACC. Translation: CASSLGAAEET. The entire CDR3 reads CASSLGAAEETQYF.

This clone was observed a handful of times. The read finishes 3 residues shy of the CDR3 end, and the germline J gene is used to complete it. This chain connects TRBV19 to TRBJ2-3; 8 bases match TRBD2. Germline V gene data show CDR1 as LNHDA and CDR2 as SQIVND (reference sequence). The CDR3 runs to 14 residues. CDR3 in amino acids: CASSGGANGETQYF. The DNA read from the CDR3 is TGTGCCAGTAGCGGGGGGGCCAACGGGGAGACG. The whole variable domain, filled in from reference TRBV19 and TRBJ2-3, reads DGGITQSPKYLFRKEGQNVTLSCEQNLNHDAMYWYRQDPGQGLRLIYYSQIVNDFQKGDIAEGYSVSREKKESFPLTVTSAQKNPTAFYLCASSGGANGETQYFGPGTRLTVL.

This clone was found many times. Read sequence stops 3 residues before the CDR3 end, and the germline J gene provides the missing end. This chain uses TRBV2 with TRBJ1-5; possible D gene TRBD1, 5 bases. This CDR3 has 13 residues. Trimming stripped 6 bases from V and 2 bases from J, with 8 bases between. The V gene's germline CDR1 is SNHLY and CDR2 FYNNEI. The sequenced CDR3 bases are TGTGCCAGCAGAGGGGTCCGCAATCAGCCC. Protein: CASRGVRNQP. The whole CDR3 reads CASRGVRNQPQHF. The variable domain in full, with the rest retrieved from reference TRBV2 and TRBJ1-5, is EPEVTQTPSHQVTQMGQEVILRCVPISNHLYFYWYRQILGQKVEFLVSFYNNEISEKSEIFDDQFSVERPDGSNFTLKIRSTKLEDSAMYFCASRGVRNQPQHFGDGTRLSIL.

This clone was seen many times. The read falls 3 residues short of the CDR3 end, and the missing part is taken from the germline J gene. This rearrangement joins TRBV29-1 to TRBJ2-3; 10 bases are a match to TRBD2. In germline, CDR1 is SQVTM, CDR2 ANQGSEA. The CDR3 covers 15 residues. Losses at the gene ends were 7 bases for V and 5 bases for J; bases not matched to a gene: 12. This chain's CDR3 is CSAKPLAGVGDTQYF. Incomplete CDR3 DNA: TGCAGCGCCAAACCTCTAGCGGGAGTAGGAGATACG.

Ten or more counts support this clone. Coverage ceases 3 residues before the CDR3 finishes, and the germline J gene fills in the end. The chain carries TRBV20-1 and TRBJ2-5; 11 nucleotides match TRBD2. CDR3 length: 15 residues. Germline loops: CDR1 DFQATT, CDR2 SNEGSKA (reference sequence). The ends lost 2 bases at V and 2 bases at J; junction bases unmatched: 4. The sequenced part of the CDR3 DNA is TGCAGTGCTAGAAGGCTAGCGGGAGGTCAAGAGACC. This encodes CSARRLAGGQET. The entire CDR3 reads CSARRLAGGQETQYF.

This clone was seen repeatedly, ten times or more. Read coverage stops 3 residues before the CDR3 terminus; the germline J gene supplies the remainder. The chain has TRBV11-3 and TRBJ1-1; 8 bases map to TRBD1. CDR3 length equals 14 residues. Germline V gene data show CDR1 as SGHNT and CDR2 as YENEEA. J lost 1 base, V lost 5 bases, and 3 bases had no gene match. The CDR3 loop reads CASSPGTGNTEAFF. CDR3 bases read: TGTGCCAGCAGCCCCGGGACAGGGAACACTGAA.

This clone occurred many times. The read stops 3 residues short of the end of the CDR3; the missing end is completed from the germline J gene. This chain joins TRBV20-1 and TRBJ1-5; no reliable D call. V lost 1 base and J 0 bases, leaving 16 bases between the germline ends. The germline V gene encodes CDR1 DFQATT and CDR2 SNEGSKA (reference sequence). The CDR3 has 17 amino acids. CDR3: CSARGRGSDFSNQPQHF. Incomplete CDR3 DNA: TGCAGTGCTAGAGGGCGCGGGTCAGACTTTAGCAATCAGCCC.

This clone was seen repeatedly, ten times or more. The observed sequence ends 3 residues before the CDR3 terminus, with the missing tail filled in from the germline J gene. The chain is built from TRBV7-2 and TRBJ2-4; maybe TRBD1 (7 bases). The CDR3 runs 14 residues. Trimming stripped 4 bases from V and 8 bases from J, with 15 bases between. The germline gives CDR1 SGHTA, CDR2 FQGNSA. This CDR3 reads CASSSFDREDIQYF. The covered CDR3 bases are TGTGCCAGCAGCTCCTTTGACAGGGAGGACATT.

This clone was recorded a few times. CDR3: CASSLAEEDGYTF. The covered CDR3 bases are TGTGCCAGCAGCTTGGCGGAGGAAGATGGC. The chain recombines TRBV7-9 with TRBJ1-2; D ambiguous. The missing CDR3 end, 3 residues past where the read stops, is filled in from the germline J gene. Germline V gene data show CDR1 as SEHNR and CDR2 as FQNEAQ (reference sequence). The CDR3 totals 13 residues. Trimming took off 3 bases at V and 6 bases at J, with 11 bases between the two ends.

This clone came up many times. The CDR3 DNA, read in part, is TGTGCCGGGCGGGAAAGATCCTACAATGAG. Its translation is CAGRERSYNE. The whole CDR3 protein reads CAGRERSYNEQFF. The gene calls are TRBV2 and TRBJ2-1; perhaps TRBD2 as D (6 bases). Read sequence stops 3 residues before the CDR3 end, and the germline J gene provides the missing end. The CDR3 is made up of 13 amino acids. Germline V gives CDR1 SNHLY, CDR2 FYNNEI. The V end lost 11 bases, the J end lost 1 base, and 12 bases lay between the germline ends.